The TCR beta chain described here comes from a study of blood T cell repertoires in COVID-19. Study details: From the United States, Italy and Spain came samples of acute and convalescent COVID-19.

The germline V gene has CDR1 MNHEY and CDR2 SMNVEV (reference sequence). Trimming cost V 4 bases and J 1 base; bases outside gene matches: 4. The CDR3 loop spans 17 amino acids. Generated by immunoSEQ multiplex PCR, the TCRdb table keeps only in-frame clones and is missing some. The table has about 98,000 clones, approximately 81% seen once. Sequenced input: peripheral blood. This TCR came from a woman aged 80 or over with acute or convalescent COVID-19. This chain links TRBV27 with TRBJ1-6; TRBD1 matches 10 bases. The CDR3 DNA is TGTGCCAGCAGTTCGGGACAGGGGACATCCTATAATTCACCCCTCCACTTT. It specifies CASSSGQGTSYNSPLHF.